Reported below is one TCR beta chain. The CDR3 consists of 13 residues. V shed 4 bases and J 4 bases; nucleotides not matched to a gene: 1. Germline V gene data show CDR1 as ENHRY and CDR2 as SYGVKD. Nashville, Tennessee was home to all donors, who were Caucasian adults. The source of the sample is a study of shared clonotypes between healthy human individuals. The test was conducted at deep level. Generated by immunoSEQ multiplex PCR, the TCRdb table keeps only in-frame clones and is missing some. The sample contains more than 150,000 clones, 85% to 95% of which appear only once. The chain has TRBV10-3 and TRBJ1-2; 9 positions agree with TRBD1. The sample was naive CD4+ T cells sorted from blood. The subset was: CD45RA+ positively selected. The TCR comes from a woman in her twenties or thirties in good health. CDR3 sequence reads: CAISAGQGYGYTF. The CDR3 DNA follows: TGTGCCATCAGTGCGGGACAGGGCTATGGCTACACCTTC.